Listed here are 12 T cell receptor beta chains from one sample, sequenced in a study of siplizumab effects on memory and regulatory T cells. A 37°C coculture lasting less than 7 days was applied to the mixed lymphocyte reaction cells. The antigens of these receptors remain unknown. TCRdb's copy holds only in-frame clones and misses some; the assay was immunoSEQ multiplex PCR. Here the sample spans roughly 8,500 clones, about two fifths being singletons. The sample consisted of CFSE-low (dividing) CD8+ T cells sorted from an allogeneic mixed lymphocyte reaction. The receptors stem from a human donor in good health; the cells came from an allogeneic mixed lymphocyte reaction.

This clone has more than one count but fewer than ten. The genes are TRBV9 and TRBJ2-1, with 7 bases aligning to TRBD1. Germline lookup yields CDR1 SGDLS and CDR2 YYNGEE. The ends lost 1 base at V and 7 bases at J; junction bases unmatched: 5. This CDR3 is 14 amino acids long. CDR3 protein: CASSVSVQGNEQFF. CDR3 nucleotides: TGTGCCAGCAGCGTATCAGTACAGGGGAATGAGCAGTTCTTC. Using reference TRBV9 and TRBJ2-1 for the parts outside the CDR3, the full variable domain is DSGVTQTPKHLITATGQRVTLRCSPRSGDLSVYWYQQSLDQGLQFLIQYYNGEERAKGNILERFSAQQFPDLHSELNLSSLELGDSALYFCASSVSVQGNEQFFGPGTRLTVL.

V gene TRBV5-3 combines with J gene TRBJ1-4; 7 positions agree with TRBD1. TRBV5-3 is marked as an open reading frame, function uncertain. The CDR3 is 13 amino acids. The junction had 4 bases not matched to a gene; V was cut back by 8 bases and J by 3 bases. DNA for the CDR3: TGTGCCAGCTTCGGGACAGCTAATGAAAAACTGTTTTTT. It encodes CASFGTANEKLFF.

The genes are TRBV7-3 and TRBJ2-2; maybe TRBD2 (5 bases). Trimming left V 5 bases short and J 7 bases short, with 17 bases between. The CDR3 has 15 amino acids. CDR1 is SGHTA, CDR2 FQGTGA, per germline. CDR3 bases: TGTGCCAGCAGCCAGTGGATTTCCGGGGACGGGGAGCTGTTTTTT. Protein: CASSQWISGDGELFF.

A few counts support this clone. The rearrangement joins TRBV27 to TRBJ2-6, with D tentatively TRBD2 (5 bases). Germline V CDR1 and CDR2: MNHEY, SMNVEV (reference sequence). The CDR3 sequence is 16 residues long. Trimming stripped 4 bases from V and 2 bases from J, with 12 bases between. The CDR3 sequence is CASSSRLGAGANVLTF. CDR3 sequence (DNA): TGTGCCAGCAGTTCCCGTTTGGGAGCTGGGGCCAACGTCCTGACTTTC. The whole variable domain, remainder taken from reference TRBV27 and TRBJ2-6, is EAQVTQNPRYLITVTGKKLTVTCSQNMNHEYMSWYRQDPGLGLRQIYYSMNVEVTDKGDVPEGYKVSRKEKRNFPLILESPSPNQTSLYFCASSSRLGAGANVLTFGAGSRLTVL.

This clone is labeled medium-sized (0.01 to 0.1%). The CDR3 DNA reads as TGTGCCAGCAGCTGGGAGGACAGGCCAGTATGGACTGAAGCTTTCTTT. It encodes CASSWEDRPVWTEAFF. The chain carries TRBV5-5 and TRBJ1-1; 7 bases are a match to TRBD1. The germline gives CDR1 SGHKS, CDR2 YYEKEE (reference sequence). CDR3 length equals 16 residues. The J segment lost 5 bases and the V segment lost 3 bases, leaving 13 bases of the junction unmatched. The full variable domain, its missing parts supplied by reference TRBV5-5 and TRBJ1-1, is DAGVTQSPTHLIKTRGQQVTLRCSPISGHKSVSWYQQVLGQGPQFIFQYYEKEERGRGNFPDRFSARQFPNYSSELNVNALLLGDSALYLCASSWEDRPVWTEAFFGQGTRLTVV.

This sequence joins TRBV9 and TRBJ2-3, with TRBD2 matching 9 bases. V lost 4 bases to trimming and J lost 6 bases; unmatched junction nucleotides: 6. CDR1 and CDR2 (germline): SGDLS, YYNGEE. The CDR3 covers 14 residues. This chain's CDR3 is CASSYSGSFDTQYF. The CDR3 DNA is TGTGCCAGCAGCTATAGCGGGAGTTTTGATACGCAGTATTTT.

The chain recombines TRBV19 with TRBJ2-1; 10 bases fit TRBD2. The trim removed 2 bases at V and 0 bases at J, leaving 4 bases unmatched. Germline V gene lookup returns CDR1 LNHDA and CDR2 SQIVND (reference sequence). The CDR3 extends over 17 amino acids. CDR3 residues: CASSITSGRASYNEQFF. CDR3 DNA: TGTGCCAGTAGTATAACGAGCGGGAGGGCCTCCTACAATGAGCAGTTCTTC. Supplemented by reference TRBV19 and TRBJ2-1, the full variable domain reads DGGITQSPKYLFRKEGQNVTLSCEQNLNHDAMYWYRQDPGQGLRLIYYSQIVNDFQKGDIAEGYSVSREKKESFPLTVTSAQKNPTAFYLCASSITSGRASYNEQFFGPGTRLTVL.

V and J are TRBV6-1 and TRBJ2-7; D tentatively fits TRBD1 or TRBD2 (6 bases each). This CDR3 region has 13 residues. Germline values: CDR1 MNHNS, CDR2 SASEGT. Trimming took 11 bases from V and 0 from J, leaving 14 bases between them. The CDR3 DNA reads as TGTGCCCGACCGGGGGACAACTCCTACGAGCAGTACTTC. It specifies CARPGDNSYEQYF.

This clone has only a few counts. Written as DNA, the CDR3 is TGTGCCAGCAGTGAAGGGCCTCCCTACGAGCAGTACTTC. Residues: CASSEGPPYEQYF. This rearrangement joins TRBV6-1 to TRBJ2-7, with D unresolved. V was pared by 1 base and J by 2 bases, with 6 bases between. CDR1 and CDR2 (germline): MNHNS, SASEGT. The CDR3 runs 13 residues.

This clone was counted a few times. The V call is TRBV7-9, the J call TRBJ2-1; D is unclear. The V gene lost 5 bases and the J gene lost 4 bases, with 12 bases spanning the gap. There are 14 residues in the CDR3. From germline, CDR1 is SEHNR and CDR2 FQNEAQ (reference sequence). The CDR3 is CASSPSLLYNEQFF. The CDR3 bases are TGTGCCAGCAGCCCGAGCCTTCTTTACAATGAGCAGTTCTTC.

The V and J genes are TRBV7-6 and TRBJ2-1; 7 positions agree with TRBD2. The CDR3 sequence is 14 residues long. Trimming cost V 3 bases and J 6 bases; bases outside gene matches: 5. Per germline, CDR1 SGHVS and CDR2 FNYEAQ. CDR3 region: CASSFLAERNEQFF. The CDR3 coding sequence is TGTGCCAGCAGCTTCCTAGCGGAACGCAATGAGCAGTTCTTC.

This clone was recorded a few times. CDR3: CASSVVGGSDTQYF. As DNA, the CDR3 is TGTGCCAGCAGCGTAGTTGGAGGGTCAGATACGCAGTATTTT. V is TRBV9 and J is TRBJ2-3, with a possible D match to TRBD2 (6 bases). Germline V gene sequence: CDR1 SGDLS, CDR2 YYNGEE. With 0 bases removed from V and 4 bases from J, the gap between germline ends came to 9 bases. The CDR3 totals 14 residues.